A selection of T cell receptor beta chains follows, all from one sample in a study of T cells after yellow fever vaccination. One entry per CDR3 protein results from TCRdb running MiXCR on the 5' RACE reads. There are 500,000 to 650,000 distinct CDR3 sequences in the sample; approximately 13% occur only once, and about 14% lies in the top ten. Here the sequenced sample was PBMCs, taken on the day of the yellow fever booster vaccination. All receptors derive from a young man who received the YFV17D yellow fever vaccine. CDR3s include the opening cysteine and the closing phenylalanine or tryptophan. Each record gives: J gene, V gene, CDR3 protein.

J: TRBJ2-7
V: TRBV5-1
CDR3: CASSAGTSGDYEQYF

J: TRBJ2-3
V: TRBV5-1
CDR3: CASSLANNSRRPDTQYF

J: TRBJ2-7
V: TRBV7-9
CDR3: CASRPGTGGYEQYF

J: TRBJ2-5
V: TRBV27
CDR3: CASSRTGGGETQYF

J: TRBJ1-1
V: TRBV7-2
CDR3: CASSLGVGGDEAFF

J: TRBJ2-1
V: TRBV20-1
CDR3: CSATRLAGDQNEQFF

J: TRBJ2-5
V: TRBV10-3
CDR3: CAISEFNTQETQYF

J: TRBJ1-2
V: TRBV6-6
CDR3: CASSYSTTGRGYGYTF

J: TRBJ1-6
V: TRBV7-8
CDR3: CASTTRGGQINSPLHF

J: TRBJ2-7
V: TRBV7-2
CDR3: CASSLARQGSYEQYF

J: TRBJ2-4
V: TRBV18
CDR3: CASSPRRGENIQYF

J: TRBJ2-7
V: TRBV6-1
CDR3: CASKDRVEQYF

J: TRBJ2-7
V: TRBV20-1
CDR3: CSAGDRGNEQYF

J: TRBJ2-1
V: TRBV19
CDR3: CASHPRWDSPLFF

J: TRBJ2-7
V: TRBV21-1
CDR3: CASSKGGWRRNGYEQYF

J: TRBJ2-1
V: TRBV20-1
CDR3: CSSSPTGILPGEQFF

J: TRBJ2-5
V: TRBV6-5
CDR3: CASSYSSAGGWETQYF

J: TRBJ2-1
V: TRBV27
CDR3: CASSPPPHINNKQFF

J: TRBJ2-1
V: TRBV5-1
CDR3: CASSLGTLRFNEQFF

J: TRBJ2-5
V: TRBV5-4
CDR3: CASTTGVGETQYF

J: TRBJ2-7
V: TRBV10-3
CDR3: CAIALAPSSQQYF

J: TRBJ2-1
V: TRBV20-1
CDR3: CSARGGPGTSGSYEQFF